These 24 T cell receptor beta chains came from one sample sequenced in a study of T cells in localized non-small cell lung cancer. Data came from immunoSEQ multiplex PCR; TCRdb stores just in-frame clones and leaves some out. Among around 50,000 clones, about 87% were seen once, and the ten largest hold about 17%. The material sequenced was PBMCs, taken before any cancer treatment. Every receptor here comes from a female donor with stage II lung adenocarcinoma.

The CDR3 region has the DNA TGTGCCAGCAGCTTAGACCATCGGGCGACGAACACTGAAGCTTTCTTT. Translation: CASSLDHRATNTEAFF. This chain uses TRBV7-2 with TRBJ1-1; D not resolved. Trimming took 1 base from V and 1 from J, leaving 13 bases between them. Germline V gives CDR1 SGHTA, CDR2 FQGNSA. This CDR3 comprises 16 residues. The full variable domain, rest sourced from reference TRBV7-2 and TRBJ1-1, is GAGVSQSPSNKVTEKGKDVELRCDPISGHTALYWYRQSLGQGLEFLIYFQGNSAPDKSGLPSDRFSAERTGGSVSTLTIQRTQQEDSAVYLCASSLDHRATNTEAFFGQGTRLTVV.

The rearrangement links TRBV5-8 to TRBJ1-2, with D unresolved. Germline V gene sequence: CDR1 SGHTS, CDR2 YDEGEE. There are 11 residues in the CDR3. Deletions cut 4 bases from V and 7 bases from J, with 8 bases between. The CDR3 spells CASSLTTGYTF. The CDR3, as DNA: TGTGCCAGCAGCCTGACGACTGGCTACACCTTC.

CDR3 sequence (DNA): TGTGCCAGCAGCTCCCGGGACAGAGGCACGCTCAACTATGGCTACACCTTC. This codes for CASSSRDRGTLNYGYTF. This chain uses TRBV7-9 with TRBJ1-2; TRBD1 matches 7 bases. The V gene's germline CDR1 is SEHNR and CDR2 FQNEAQ (reference sequence). The V and J ends lost 4 bases and 2 bases, in that order; junction bases with no gene match: 13. The CDR3 is 17 residues long.

The chain carries TRBV25-1 and TRBJ1-3, with D hard to call. The CDR3 extends over 11 amino acids. Germline V gene sequence: CDR1 MGHDK, CDR2 SYGVNS. Deletions cut 4 bases from V and 8 bases from J, with 6 bases between. The CDR3 nucleotides read TGTGCCAGCAGTGTTCGAGACACCATATATTTT. Translation gives CASSVRDTIYF.

V gene TRBV7-9 combines with J gene TRBJ1-1; 7 bases match TRBD1. Trimming at V came to 5 bases and at J to 1 base, leaving 10 bases not matched to a gene. The CDR3 has 16 residues. Germline CDR1 and CDR2: SEHNR and FQNEAQ (reference sequence). This CDR3 is CASSLTPDRTNTEAFF. For the CDR3, the DNA is TGTGCCAGCAGCCTTACCCCGGACAGGACGAACACTGAAGCTTTCTTT.

This chain uses TRBV5-8 with TRBJ2-5, with 8 bases identical to TRBD2. Germline V gene sequence: CDR1 SGHTS, CDR2 YDEGEE. Trimming cost V 3 bases and J 4 bases; bases outside gene matches: 11. There are 16 residues in the CDR3. The CDR3 here is CASSSLRGALLETQYF. The CDR3 nucleotides read TGTGCCAGCAGCTCCCTGCGGGGGGCCTTGTTAGAGACCCAGTACTTC. The whole variable domain, filled in from reference TRBV5-8 and TRBJ2-5, reads EAGVTQSPTHLIKTRGQQATLRCSPISGHTSVYWYQQALGLGLQFLLWYDEGEERNRGNFPPRFSGRQFPNYSSELNVNALELEDSALYLCASSSLRGALLETQYFGPGTRLLVL.

This clone was found once. CDR3 DNA sequence: TGTGCCTGGACCCAGAGAAACTATGGCTACACCTTC. This codes for CAWTQRNYGYTF. The chain has TRBV30 and TRBJ1-2; D ambiguous. The CDR3 extends over 12 amino acids. Germline V gives CDR1 GTSNPN, CDR2 SVGIG (reference sequence). V dropped 4 bases and J dropped 2 bases, with 8 bases sitting between them.

The chain carries TRBV5-1 and TRBJ2-7; D remains ambiguous. V lost 0 bases and J lost 3, with 13 bases in between. The CDR3 runs 15 residues. Germline lookup yields CDR1 SGHRS and CDR2 YFSETQ. DNA for the CDR3: TGCGCCAGCAGCTTGGCACCCCGAAGGGTCTACGAGCAGTACTTC. It yields the protein CASSLAPRRVYEQYF.

CDR3 sequence: CASSFPNRGLSGNTIYF. Here the CDR3 DNA reads TGTGCCAGCAGCTTCCCGAACAGGGGGCTTTCTGGAAACACCATATATTTT. This sequence joins TRBV5-6 and TRBJ1-3; 9 bases line up with TRBD1. Germline CDR1 reads SGHDT; CDR2 reads YYEEEE. V shed 2 bases, J shed 1 base, and the junction held 7 bases outside the gene matches. This CDR3 is built from 17 residues.

V and J are TRBV5-8 and TRBJ2-1; TRBD1 might be the D (6 bases). The CDR3 spans 15 residues. Germline CDR1 and CDR2: SGHTS and YDEGEE. The ends were cut back, 0 bases at V and 1 base at J, with 8 bases in the middle. The CDR3, as DNA: TGTGCCAGCAGCTTGGAGCAGGGGTCCTACAATGAGCAGTTCTTC. Translation gives CASSLEQGSYNEQFF. The complete variable domain, with remaining parts taken from reference TRBV5-8 and TRBJ2-1, reads EAGVTQSPTHLIKTRGQQATLRCSPISGHTSVYWYQQALGLGLQFLLWYDEGEERNRGNFPPRFSGRQFPNYSSELNVNALELEDSALYLCASSLEQGSYNEQFFGPGTRLTVL.

This clone was seen once. A read error may account for a junction end that differs from germline. The chain links TRBV6-5 to TRBJ2-6, with 8 nucleotides matching TRBD1. Germline lookup yields CDR1 MNHEY and CDR2 SVGAGI. The length of the CDR3 is 14 residues. This chain's CDR3 is CASSLLTGVNVLTF. The CDR3 coding sequence is TGTGCCAGCAGTTTGTTGACAGGGGTCAACGTCCTGACTTTC.

V and J are TRBV6-1 and TRBJ1-5; maybe TRBD1 (5 bases). Germline V lookup: CDR1 MNHNS, CDR2 SASEGT. V gave up 11 bases and J gave up 0 bases, with 14 bases separating them. The CDR3 totals 14 residues. CDR3 DNA sequence: TGTGCCGGGGCCCCCGGCGGTAGCAATCAGCCCCAGCATTTT. Its translation is CAGAPGGSNQPQHF.

The chain employs TRBV5-5 and TRBJ1-1, with 7 bases fitting TRBD1. This CDR3 is 16 amino acids long. J gave up 4 bases and V 4 bases, and 13 bases lay outside the gene matches. The germline CDR1 and CDR2 sequences are SGHKS and YYEKEE (reference sequence). The CDR3 nucleotides are TGTGCCAGCAGCCCCGGGCCACAGGGGTCGGGCACTGAAGCTTTCTTT. This codes for CASSPGPQGSGTEAFF. Drawing the rest from reference TRBV5-5 and TRBJ1-1, the complete variable domain is DAGVTQSPTHLIKTRGQQVTLRCSPISGHKSVSWYQQVLGQGPQFIFQYYEKEERGRGNFPDRFSARQFPNYSSELNVNALLLGDSALYLCASSPGPQGSGTEAFFGQGTRLTVV.

The chain recombines TRBV19 with TRBJ2-3; TRBD1 agrees at 8 bases. The V gene end was trimmed by 3 bases and the J gene end by 2 bases; junction bases not matched to a gene: 4. Germline V CDR1 and CDR2: LNHDA, SQIVND (reference sequence). The CDR3 loop spans 15 amino acids. As DNA, the CDR3 is TGTGCCAGTAGTATTGGGACAGGACTCACAGATACGCAGTATTTT. Amino acids: CASSIGTGLTDTQYF.

The rearrangement joins TRBV19 to TRBJ2-7, with D hard to call. CDR1 LNHDA and CDR2 SQIVND come from the germline V gene (reference sequence). V was trimmed by 3 bases and J by 3 bases, leaving 15 bases between them. The CDR3 runs 15 residues. The CDR3 DNA sequence: TGTGCCAGTAGTATTGCCCCCGCGGTGGACTACGAGCAGTACTTC. Translation: CASSIAPAVDYEQYF.

In its sample, this clone was seen once. The chain couples TRBV10-3 to TRBJ1-1; D gene ambiguous. CDR1 and CDR2 (germline): ENHRY, SYGVKD. V lost 11 bases to trimming and J lost 2 bases, with 12 bases between them. This CDR3 region has 12 residues. The CDR3 DNA reads as TGTGCCTCATCGGCGAGAAACACTGAAGCTTTCTTT. This encodes CASSARNTEAFF.

This chain joins TRBV7-2 and TRBJ1-2; 9 bases are a match to TRBD1. This CDR3 has 14 amino acids. V gave up 5 bases and J gave up 7 bases; unmatched junction bases: 8. Per the germline V gene, CDR1 is SGHTA and CDR2 is FQGNSA. The CDR3 loop reads CASSRMTGGAGYTF. CDR3 nucleotide sequence: TGTGCCAGCAGCCGTATGACAGGGGGGGCTGGCTACACCTTC.

This chain uses TRBV12-5 with TRBJ1-5; no reliable D call. Germline lookup yields CDR1 LGHNT and CDR2 FRNRAP. This CDR3 is built from 15 residues. V lost 6 bases and J lost 5, with 17 bases in between. CDR3 loop: CASGQTPQVDQPQHF. For the CDR3, the DNA is TGTGCTAGTGGCCAGACCCCGCAGGTCGATCAGCCCCAGCATTTT.

The chain combines TRBV6-5 with TRBJ1-2; D ambiguous. Germline V gene sequence: CDR1 MNHEY, CDR2 SVGAGI. Trimming cost V 7 bases and J 2 bases, with 8 bases left between them. CDR3 length: 12 residues. This chain's CDR3 is CASTNRNYGYTF. The CDR3 DNA sequence: TGTGCCAGCACTAACCGCAACTATGGCTACACCTTC.

The chain uses TRBV18 and TRBJ1-1; no definite D call. The CDR3 loop spans 14 amino acids. The V gene lost 0 bases and the J gene lost 4 bases, with 9 bases spanning the gap. CDR1 is KGHSH and CDR2 is LQKENI in the germline V gene. In DNA, the CDR3 is TGTGCCAGCTCACCACCGGGCAGCATCACTGAAGCTTTCTTT. This translates into CASSPPGSITEAFF.

CDR3 nucleotides: TGTGCCAGCAGTTTAACGCAGGGGGGAAACACCTTC. It translates to CASSLTQGGNTF. This sequence joins TRBV28 and TRBJ1-2; 7 bases fit TRBD1. The CDR3 loop spans 12 amino acids. The V gene's germline CDR1 is MDHEN and CDR2 SYDVKM. With 2 bases clipped from V and 12 bases from J, the junction kept 6 bases outside the gene matches.

Only one count was recorded for this clone. This chain connects TRBV10-3 to TRBJ1-4; the D is unclear. Between the trimmed V and J ends, which lost 0 bases and 15 bases, there was a span of 14 bases. The CDR3 length is 13 residues. Germline V lookup: CDR1 ENHRY, CDR2 SYGVKD. The CDR3 sequence: CAISESVADGVFF. CDR3 sequence (DNA): TGTGCCATCAGTGAGTCGGTGGCGGATGGTGTGTTTTTT.

The V call is TRBV7-6, the J call TRBJ2-1; 9 nucleotides match TRBD2. J lost 0 bases, V lost 3 bases, and 3 bases had no gene match. Looked up from germline, CDR1 is SGHVS and CDR2 is FNYEAQ. This CDR3 is 16 amino acids long. CDR3 sequence: CASSFSSGVSYNEQFF. CDR3 in DNA: TGTGCCAGCAGCTTTTCTAGCGGGGTCTCCTACAATGAGCAGTTCTTC.

V and J are TRBV5-4 and TRBJ1-1, with D maybe TRBD1 (5 bases). Germline-derived CDR1 and CDR2 are SGHNT and YYREEE (reference sequence). V was cut by 0 bases and J by 2 bases, with 8 bases left in between. The CDR3 covers 14 residues. The CDR3 DNA sequence: TGTGCCAGCAGCTTGGGACAGTCCAACACTGAAGCTTTCTTT. It codes for CASSLGQSNTEAFF. Complete variable domain (other parts from reference TRBV5-4 and TRBJ1-1): ETGVTQSPTHLIKTRGQQVTLRCSSQSGHNTVSWYQQALGQGPQFIFQYYREEENGRGNFPPRFSGLQFPNYSSELNVNALELDDSALYLCASSLGQSNTEAFFGQGTRLTVV.